A selection of T cell receptor beta chains follows, all from one sample in a study of T cell responses to AZD1222 COVID-19 vaccine. TCRdb's table, derived via immunoSEQ multiplex PCR, lists solely in-frame clones and lacks some. The sample contains some 170,000 clones, approximately 90% of which appear only once. The sample in question was peripheral blood, obtained 28 days after the second AZD1222 dose. All receptors derive from an adult who received the AZD1222 COVID-19 vaccine. The CDR3 runs from the conserved cysteine through the conserved F or W. The D gene is left open where the match is weak. Expanded clones get a size class; other rows say once, few or many, or leave the size out.

v_gene	j_gene	abundance	d_gene	CDR3aa	CDR3nt
TRBV6-2/TRBV6-3	TRBJ1-5	NA	NA	CASSHLNPAPQHF	TGTGCCAGCAGCCACTTGAACCCCGCGCCCCAGCATTTT
TRBV11-2	TRBJ1-5	once	TRBD1	CASSLDRGGQPQHF	TGTGCCAGCAGCTTAGACAGGGGGGGTCAGCCCCAGCATTTT
TRBV18	TRBJ1-1	NA	NA	CASSPSGGSTEAFF	TGTGCCAGCTCACCGAGCGGTGGAAGCACTGAAGCTTTCTTT
TRBV29-1	TRBJ2-7	once	NA	CSVRDGTYEQYF	TGCAGCGTTCGGGACGGTACCTACGAGCAGTACTTC
TRBV7-6	TRBJ2-7	NA	TRBD2	CASSLGGEGEQYF	TGTGCCAGCAGCTTAGGAGGGGAGGGCGAGCAGTACTTC
TRBV5-6	TRBJ1-1	NA	NA	CASSSDSLNTEAFF	TGTGCCAGCAGCTCGGACAGTTTGAACACTGAAGCTTTCTTT
TRBV5-1	TRBJ1-3	few	NA	CASKPQGSGNTIYF	TGCGCCAGCAAGCCTCAGGGATCGGGAAACACCATATATTTT
TRBV6-5	TRBJ1-1	NA	NA	CASSYSRSGLGSEAFF	TGTGCCAGCAGTTACTCGAGGTCAGGCCTGGGATCCGAAGCTTTCTTT
TRBV5-1	TRBJ2-5	NA	NA	CASSVTGRGGGETQYF	TGCGCCAGCAGCGTAACTGGCCGTGGGGGAGGAGAGACCCAGTACTTC
TRBV30	TRBJ2-3	NA	TRBD2	CAWSVTSGGPDTQYF	TGTGCCTGGAGTGTCACTAGCGGGGGGCCAGATACGCAGTATTTT
TRBV2	TRBJ1-3	NA	NA	CASSPGAGGIYF	TGTGCCAGCAGCCCTGGGGCGGGCGGCATATATTTT
TRBV5-5	TRBJ2-7	NA	NA	CASSFRGDSYEQYF	TGTGCCAGCAGCTTTCGCGGGGACTCCTACGAGCAGTACTTC
TRBV21-1	TRBJ2-3	NA	NA	CASSKNYFF	TGTGCCAGCAGCAAAAATTACTTCTTT
TRBV30	TRBJ1-5	NA	NA	CAWSRQGNQPQHF	TGTGCCTGGAGTAGGCAGGGAAATCAGCCCCAGCATTTT
TRBV6-5	TRBJ2-5	NA	NA	CASSYSRGGWETQYF	TGTGCCAGCAGTTACTCGCGGGGAGGCTGGGAGACCCAGTACTTC
TRBV11-3	TRBJ1-1	NA	NA	CASSLEEGTEAFF	TGTGCCAGCAGCTTAGAGGAGGGCACTGAAGCTTTCTTT
TRBV19	TRBJ2-3	NA	TRBD2	CASRSRLAGTDTQYF	TGTGCCAGTAGATCAAGACTAGCCGGCACAGATACGCAGTATTTT
TRBV6-5	TRBJ1-1	NA	TRBD1	CASRRGQGTEAFF	TGTGCCAGCAGACGCGGACAGGGGACTGAAGCTTTCTTT
TRBV7-6	TRBJ1-1	NA	NA	CASSLKGPGNTEAFF	TGTGCCAGCAGCTTAAAGGGTCCTGGGAACACTGAAGCTTTCTTT
TRBV3-1/TRBV3-2	TRBJ1-2	NA	NA	CASTLGGDYGYTF	TGTGCCAGCACTCTAGGGGGGGACTATGGCTACACCTTC
TRBV5-1	TRBJ2-5	NA	NA	CASSLNRAETQYF	TGCGCCAGCAGCTTGAACAGGGCAGAGACCCAGTACTTC
TRBV9	TRBJ2-3	once	NA	CASSPRTPSTDTQYF	TGTGCCAGCAGCCCTCGGACACCTAGCACAGATACGCAGTATTTT